These 22 T cell receptor beta chains were sequenced from one sample in a study of blood T cells in healthy people across ages. It was with a sample-barcoded 5' primer and a J-beta primer mix that a second PCR of roughly 6 to 12 cycles was run. TCRdb reprocessed the 5' RACE reads via MiXCR and lists one record per CDR3 protein. The table shows approximately 1.5 million distinct CDR3 sequences, with approximately 43% occurring only once. The specimen was blood. The receptors come from a woman aged 18-29 years in good health.

The V call is TRBV5-1, the J call TRBJ2-7; D may be TRBD2 (5 bases). CDR1 is SGHRS, CDR2 YFSETQ, per germline. The CDR3 consists of 13 residues. V lost 4 bases, J lost 7 bases, and 15 bases lay in between. DNA for the CDR3: TGCGCCAGCAGCAGCTGGGCCGGGATGGAGCAGTACTTC. Translated: CASSSWAGMEQYF.

This chain connects TRBV10-3 to TRBJ1-2; 8 bases are a match to TRBD1. The CDR3 covers 14 residues. Germline V gives CDR1 ENHRY, CDR2 SYGVKD. V shed 8 bases, J shed 5 bases, and the junction held 10 bases outside the gene matches. The CDR3 region has the DNA TGTGCCATCTTGACCGGACAGGGCCAGTATGGCTACACCTTC. Encoded protein: CAILTGQGQYGYTF.

This clonotype was observed a handful of times. The chain has TRBV5-5 and TRBJ2-1, with 8 bases lining up with TRBD1. V was pared by 4 bases and J by 6 bases, with 6 bases of the junction left unmatched. CDR3 length: 14 amino acids. Looked up from germline, CDR1 is SGHKS and CDR2 is YYEKEE (reference sequence). The CDR3 region has the DNA TGTGCCAGCAGCACGGACAGGGTACCCAATGAGCAGTTCTTC. Its translation is CASSTDRVPNEQFF. Variable domain in full (rest from reference TRBV5-5 and TRBJ2-1): DAGVTQSPTHLIKTRGQQVTLRCSPISGHKSVSWYQQVLGQGPQFIFQYYEKEERGRGNFPDRFSARQFPNYSSELNVNALLLGDSALYLCASSTDRVPNEQFFGPGTRLTVL.

The rearrangement joins TRBV6-1 to TRBJ2-3, with D possibly being TRBD2 (6 bases). CDR1 MNHNS and CDR2 SASEGT come from the germline V gene. This CDR3 is 16 amino acids long. V lost 7 bases and J lost 0, with 17 bases in between. The CDR3 protein is CASTVIPGVSTDTQYF. The CDR3 nucleotides are TGTGCCAGCACCGTTATCCCGGGAGTAAGCACAGATACGCAGTATTTT.

This clonotype turned up a few times. The CDR3 loop is CASSRPGLSYNEQFF. In DNA form, the CDR3 reads TGTGCCAGCTCGCGGCCGGGACTCTCCTACAATGAGCAGTTCTTC. This chain uses TRBV18 with TRBJ2-1; perhaps TRBD2 as D (6 bases). The V end lost 6 bases, the J end lost 0 bases, and 12 bases lay between the germline ends. Germline V gives CDR1 KGHSH, CDR2 LQKENI. The CDR3 length is 15 residues.

The chain uses TRBV4-1 and TRBJ1-5; the D is unclear. The CDR3 consists of 15 residues. V shed 1 base and J shed 6 bases, with 13 bases lying between them. CDR1 and CDR2 (germline): MGHRA, YSYEKL. CDR3 amino acids: CASSQGDTARQPQHF. CDR3 nucleotides: TGCGCCAGCAGCCAAGGCGATACTGCGCGTCAGCCCCAGCATTTT.

This clonotype has a single count. CDR3 amino acids: CSAPPGGAEPQHF. The CDR3 DNA follows: TGCAGTGCCCCACCGGGGGGCGCGGAGCCCCAGCATTTT. The chain joins TRBV20-1 to TRBJ1-5, with a tentative D call TRBD1 (6 bases). Deletions cut 6 bases from V and 8 bases from J, with 17 bases between. Germline V gene sequence: CDR1 DFQATT, CDR2 SNEGSKA (reference sequence). The CDR3 contains 13 residues.

J is TRBJ2-7 and V is TRBV20-1, with D perhaps matching TRBD2 (5 bases). The CDR3 runs to 14 residues. Germline V gene sequence: CDR1 DFQATT, CDR2 SNEGSKA (reference sequence). The V gene lost 8 bases and the J gene lost 3 bases, with 20 bases spanning the gap. CDR3 region: CSTLGEGTFYEQYF. CDR3 nucleotide sequence: TGCAGTACTCTGGGAGAGGGAACCTTCTACGAGCAGTACTTC.

This rearrangement joins TRBV7-2 to TRBJ2-7, with 8 bases aligning to TRBD1. V shed 1 base and J 7 bases; nucleotides not matched to a gene: 9. Germline V CDR1 and CDR2: SGHTA, FQGNSA. CDR3 length equals 15 residues. The DNA for the CDR3 is TGTGCCAGCAGCTTAGTAAGCGGACAGGGAAGTGAGCAGTACTTC. This gives the protein CASSLVSGQGSEQYF.

This rearrangement joins TRBV27 to TRBJ1-3; no clear D gene. The germline V and J ends were trimmed by 6 bases and 2 bases, with 14 bases remaining between them. The CDR3 runs to 15 residues. The germline V gene encodes CDR1 MNHEY and CDR2 SMNVEV (reference sequence). The CDR3 sequence: CASRPPPGTGNTIYF. CDR3 nucleotide sequence: TGTGCCAGCAGGCCCCCCCCCGGTACTGGAAACACCATATATTTT.

The chain joins TRBV4-3 to TRBJ2-3; D unclear. The CDR3 runs 14 residues. Trimming shortened V by 0 bases and J by 4 bases, and 8 bases separated the two germline ends. The V gene's germline CDR1 is LGHNA and CDR2 YSLEER. This CDR3 is CASSQEWRSDTQYF. Here the CDR3 DNA reads TGCGCCAGCAGCCAAGAATGGCGGTCAGATACGCAGTATTTT.

The V call is TRBV21-1, the J call TRBJ2-7; TRBD2 is the table's D call and was not checked against the DNA. TRBV21-1 is designated a pseudogene. The CDR3 extends over 19 amino acids. Here the CDR3 DNA reads TGTGCCAGCAGCAAACTGGGACTAGCGGGGGGTTCGAACTCCTACGAGCAGTACTTC. It specifies CASSKLGLAGGSNSYEQYF.

This chain joins TRBV5-1 and TRBJ1-2; 7 nucleotides match TRBD1. This CDR3 has 15 residues. The germline V gene has CDR1 SGHRS and CDR2 YFSETQ. V trimming: 3 bases; J trimming: 4 bases; junction bases outside the gene matches: 9. Here the CDR3 DNA reads TGCGCCAGCAGCTCCCTGGTCAGGGGGTTCTATGGCTACACCTTC. Encoded protein: CASSSLVRGFYGYTF.

This clonotype was counted a few times. The chain carries TRBV6-1 and TRBJ1-5; no firm D call. Germline CDR1 reads MNHNS; CDR2 reads SASEGT. This CDR3 comprises 14 residues. V gave up 2 bases and J gave up 1 base, with 6 bases separating them. This CDR3 is CASSELGSNQPQHF. CDR3 coding DNA: TGTGCCAGCAGTGAATTGGGGAGCAATCAGCCCCAGCATTTT.

The chain joins TRBV27 to TRBJ1-2; 10 bases fit TRBD1. CDR3 size: 15 residues. Germline CDR1 is MNHEY and CDR2 is SMNVEV (reference sequence). V lost 10 bases to trimming and J lost 7 bases; unmatched junction nucleotides: 15. The CDR3 DNA reads TGTGCCACCTGGGGGACAGGGGTTTCAGGCTCTGGCTACACCTTC. This encodes CATWGTGVSGSGYTF.

V gene TRBV7-3 combines with J gene TRBJ2-1, with 8 bases matching TRBD1. Germline CDR1 is SGHTA and CDR2 is FQGTGA. The CDR3 has 16 residues. Trimming cost V 4 bases and J 6 bases; bases outside gene matches: 11. The CDR3 reads CASSSTGDSISNEQFF. The CDR3 DNA reads as TGTGCCAGCAGCTCGACAGGGGATTCAATCTCCAATGAGCAGTTCTTC.

This clonotype was found a few times. This chain links TRBV29-1 with TRBJ1-2; D uncertain. V lost 6 bases, J lost 4 bases, and 18 bases lay in between. CDR3 length: 14 residues. Germline values: CDR1 SQVTM, CDR2 ANQGSEA. CDR3 protein: CSVTLLVQAYGYTF. DNA for the CDR3: TGCAGCGTCACCCTGCTCGTGCAGGCCTATGGCTACACCTTC.

This clonotype was seen more than once but under ten times. V and J are TRBV5-1 and TRBJ1-1; D may be TRBD1 (5 bases). V was pared by 1 base and J by 6 bases, with 16 bases between. The CDR3 has 15 residues. Germline CDR1 is SGHRS and CDR2 is YFSETQ. The chain's CDR3 is CASSLRGSGNPEAFF. DNA of the CDR3: TGCGCCAGCAGCTTGAGGGGTTCCGGAAATCCTGAAGCTTTCTTT.

This clonotype was counted between two and nine times. This chain links TRBV12-3 or TRBV12-4 with TRBJ1-2; no clear D gene. The CDR3 has 13 residues. Trimming removed 2 bases at V and 3 bases at J, with 7 bases between. The CDR3 DNA is TGTGCCAGCAGTTTAAAGTCTCACTATGGCTACACCTTC. Protein product: CASSLKSHYGYTF.

The genes are TRBV11-2 and TRBJ2-7; no clear D. The CDR3 sequence is 15 residues long. Germline-derived CDR1 and CDR2 are SGHAT and FQNNGV. Trimming took off 4 bases at V and 7 bases at J, with 20 bases between the two ends. Here the CDR3 DNA reads TGTGCCAGCAGCTCCAGAATGGGCCGAAACGATGAGCAGTACTTC. Translated, it gives CASSSRMGRNDEQYF. The variable domain in full, completed from reference TRBV11-2 and TRBJ2-7, reads EAGVAQSPRYKIIEKRQSVAFWCNPISGHATLYWYQQILGQGPKLLIQFQNNGVVDDSQLPKDRFSAERLKGVDSTLKIQPAKLEDSAVYLCASSSRMGRNDEQYFGPGTRLTVT.

V and J are TRBV6-5 and TRBJ2-1; TRBD1 matches 7 bases. Trimming took 0 bases from V and 4 from J; bases not matched to a gene: 3. Germline CDR1 reads MNHEY; CDR2 reads SVGAGI. The CDR3 loop spans 15 amino acids. The CDR3, as DNA: TGTGCCAGCAGTTACTCGAGACAGGGATACAATGAGCAGTTCTTC. It codes for CASSYSRQGYNEQFF.

The chain is built from TRBV7-8 and TRBJ2-1, with 8 bases fitting TRBD2. The J call may be mistaken, given a closer DNA end match to TRBJ2-7. CDR3 length: 15 residues. Germline V lookup: CDR1 SGHVS, CDR2 FQNEAQ. CDR3 sequence reads: CASRVQAGVDNEQYF. Here the CDR3 DNA reads TGTGCCAGCAGAGTTCAAGCGGGAGTAGACAATGAGCAGTACTTC.